The 27 T cell receptor beta chains presented below share a single source sample, sequenced in a study of blood T cell repertoires in COVID-19. Assay used: immunoSEQ multiplex PCR; TCRdb lists only in-frame clones, some missing. The sample lists about 200,000 clones; roughly 88% were seen once. The sequenced sample was peripheral blood. All receptors derive from a man aged 45-65 years with COVID-19, enrolled during active disease.

This clone showed up many times. This chain connects TRBV19 to TRBJ2-5, with D maybe TRBD2 (5 bases). CDR3 length: 13 residues. With 6 bases removed from V and 2 bases from J, the gap between germline ends came to 10 bases. CDR1 LNHDA and CDR2 SQIVND come from the germline V gene (reference sequence). The CDR3 sequence: CASRKGLQETQYF. CDR3 sequence (DNA): TGTGCCAGTAGGAAAGGACTGCAAGAGACCCAGTACTTC.

The chain's CDR3 is CASSLGGSTEAFF. CDR3 sequence (DNA): TGTGCCAGCAGTTTAGGCGGTTCCACTGAAGCTTTCTTT. This chain uses TRBV12-3 or TRBV12-4 with TRBJ1-1; the D is unclear. The CDR3 sequence is 13 residues long. Trimming shortened V by 1 base and J by 4 bases, and 7 bases separated the two germline ends.

This clone was recorded only once. The rearrangement joins TRBV28 to TRBJ2-2; tentative D call: TRBD2 (6 bases). Germline values: CDR1 MDHEN, CDR2 SYDVKM. V was trimmed by 5 bases and J by 2 bases, leaving 12 bases between them. The CDR3 consists of 15 residues. The CDR3 DNA reads TGTGCCAGCAGTCGGGCTAGCGACAACACCGGGGAGCTGTTTTTT. This sequence encodes CASSRASDNTGELFF.

CDR3 in amino acids: CSASPGGVNEQFF. The CDR3 DNA is TGCAGTGCTAGTCCGGGGGGAGTCAATGAGCAGTTCTTC. This chain uses TRBV20-1 with TRBJ2-1; TRBD2 matches 7 bases. Germline trimming cut 3 bases from V and 6 bases from J; bases unmatched to any gene: 5. The CDR3 extends over 13 amino acids. The V gene's germline CDR1 is DFQATT and CDR2 SNEGSKA (reference sequence).

This chain links TRBV18 with TRBJ1-1; the match to TRBD1 covers 10 bases. Germline trimming cut 1 base from V and 3 bases from J; bases unmatched to any gene: 2. Germline CDR1 and CDR2: KGHSH and LQKENI. The length of the CDR3 is 15 residues. CDR3 sequence reads: CASSPQGQGDTEAFF. As DNA, the CDR3 is TGTGCCAGCTCACCACAAGGACAGGGGGACACTGAAGCTTTCTTT. Complete variable domain (other parts from reference TRBV18 and TRBJ1-1): NAGVMQNPRHLVRRRGQEARLRCSPMKGHSHVYWYRQLPEEGLKFMVYLQKENIIDESGMPKERFSAEFPKEGPSILRIQQVVRGDSAAYFCASSPQGQGDTEAFFGQGTRLTVV.

This clone appeared a single time. The same CDR3 also results from other DNA sequences found in this sample. The chain links TRBV5-1 to TRBJ2-3; 7 positions agree with TRBD2. The V segment lost 0 bases and the J segment 1 base; nucleotides outside the gene matches: 2. The CDR3 sequence is 15 residues long. Germline loops: CDR1 SGHRS, CDR2 YFSETQ. CDR3 coding DNA: TGCGCCAGCAGCTTGGGGCTAGCGGGCACAGATACGCAGTATTTT. This codes for CASSLGLAGTDTQYF.

This clone has just a few counts. This sequence joins TRBV6-2 or TRBV6-3 and TRBJ2-3; D perhaps matches TRBD1 (6 bases). CDR1 MNHEY and CDR2 SVGEGT come from the germline V gene. The V and J ends lost 0 bases and 4 bases respectively, with 11 bases between them. This CDR3 region has 15 residues. In DNA form, the CDR3 reads TGTGCCAGCAGTTACTCGACTGGGGGCTCAGATACGCAGTATTTT. Translation: CASSYSTGGSDTQYF.

The rearrangement links TRBV11-3 to TRBJ2-7, with 9 bases that match TRBD2. The CDR3 loop spans 14 amino acids. The germline V gene has CDR1 SGHNT and CDR2 YENEEA. V lost 2 bases, J lost 5 bases, and 4 bases stayed unmatched. The CDR3 DNA reads as TGTGCCAGCAGCTTACCGGGACTAGCCAACGAGCAGTACTTC. As protein: CASSLPGLANEQYF. Using reference TRBV11-3 and TRBJ2-7 for the parts outside the CDR3, the full variable domain is EAGVVQSPRYKIIEKKQPVAFWCNPISGHNTLYWYLQNLGQGPELLIRYENEEAVDDSQLPKDRFSAERLKGVDSTLKIQPAELGDSAVYLCASSLPGLANEQYFGPGTRLTVT.

This clone was observed a handful of times. The V and J genes are TRBV6-4 and TRBJ2-3; a weak D match, TRBD2 (7 bases). In germline, CDR1 is MRHNA, CDR2 SNTAGT. The CDR3 spans 16 residues. V shed 4 bases and J shed 3 bases, with 17 bases lying between them. CDR3 loop: CASSGVAGAATDTQYF. The CDR3 DNA reads as TGTGCCAGCAGTGGGGTCGCGGGGGCAGCAACAGATACGCAGTATTTT.

The chain carries TRBV14 and TRBJ2-2, with 10 bases matching TRBD1. The CDR3 is 16 residues long. Germline CDR1 reads SGHDN; CDR2 reads FVKESK. V was clipped by 4 bases and J by 3 bases; unmatched bases: 5. The DNA of the CDR3 is TGTGCCAGCAGCCGGGGGGACAGGGGCTACACCGGGGAGCTGTTTTTT. Amino acid sequence: CASSRGDRGYTGELFF.

The rearrangement joins TRBV11-2 to TRBJ2-5; TRBD2 matches at 11 bases. With V trimmed by 3 bases and J by 1 base, 4 bases remained unmatched. This CDR3 spans 16 amino acids. CDR1 SGHAT and CDR2 FQNNGV come from the germline V gene. CDR3 sequence: CASSFSGTSGQETQYF. In nucleotides, the CDR3 is TGTGCCAGCAGCTTTTCCGGGACTAGCGGCCAAGAGACCCAGTACTTC.

The genes are TRBV5-8 and TRBJ1-5; 12 positions match TRBD1. Germline V gene sequence: CDR1 SGHTS, CDR2 YDEGEE. This CDR3 spans 13 amino acids. V lost 4 bases and J lost 7; bases outside the gene matches: 0. CDR3: CASSGTGGQPQHF. CDR3 nucleotide sequence: TGTGCCAGCAGCGGGACAGGGGGCCAGCCCCAGCATTTT.

This rearrangement joins TRBV27 to TRBJ2-5, with D possibly being TRBD2 (6 bases). This CDR3 has 17 amino acids. V gave up 5 bases and J gave up 2 bases, with 21 bases separating them. The germline V gene encodes CDR1 MNHEY and CDR2 SMNVEV (reference sequence). As DNA, the CDR3 is TGTGCCAGCAGTCCCCTATGGGGTTCTAGCGTACAAGAGACCCAGTACTTC. Translation: CASSPLWGSSVQETQYF.

J is TRBJ2-7 and V is TRBV27, with TRBD2 as a possible D gene (7 bases). Between the trimmed V and J ends, which lost 1 base and 3 bases, there was a span of 13 bases. Germline V lookup: CDR1 MNHEY, CDR2 SMNVEV (reference sequence). The CDR3 extends over 15 amino acids. The CDR3 reads CASSLFGGLGYEQYF. CDR3 DNA: TGTGCCAGCAGTTTATTCGGGGGGCTTGGCTACGAGCAGTACTTC.

The chain recombines TRBV20-1 with TRBJ2-1, with 7 bases aligning to TRBD2. From germline, CDR1 is DFQATT and CDR2 SNEGSKA (reference sequence). V lost 3 bases and J lost 5; bases outside the gene matches: 13. CDR3 length: 16 amino acids. CDR3: CSASGGSGVINNEQFF. CDR3 sequence (DNA): TGCAGTGCTAGTGGCGGGAGCGGGGTGATTAACAATGAGCAGTTCTTC.

CDR3 region: CASGLGTPTENIQYF. DNA of the CDR3: TGTGCTAGTGGTTTGGGAACCCCGACAGAAAACATTCAGTACTTC. The gene calls are TRBV12-5 and TRBJ2-4; D possibly corresponds to TRBD1 (5 bases). The V gene lost 1 base and the J gene lost 5 bases, with 12 bases spanning the gap. Germline V lookup: CDR1 LGHNT, CDR2 FRNRAP. CDR3 length: 15 residues.

The CDR3 loop reads CAIRDHEGAEAFF. The CDR3 nucleotides read TGTGCCATCAGGGACCATGAGGGGGCTGAAGCTTTCTTT. This chain joins TRBV10-3 and TRBJ1-1, with a tentative D call TRBD1 (6 bases). Between the trimmed V and J ends, which lost 6 bases and 6 bases, there was a span of 14 bases. The CDR3 is 13 amino acids. Germline CDR1 reads ENHRY; CDR2 reads SYGVKD.

CDR3 region: CASSQETGGGGEKLFF. The CDR3 coding sequence is TGCGCCAGCAGCCAAGAAACAGGGGGTGGCGGTGAAAAACTGTTTTTT. This sequence joins TRBV4-3 and TRBJ1-4, with 8 bases matching TRBD1. The junction had 7 bases not matched to a gene; V was cut back by 0 bases and J by 7 bases. The CDR3 covers 16 residues. CDR1 is LGHNA, CDR2 YSLEER, per germline.

This clone occurred once. The rearrangement joins TRBV28 to TRBJ2-7; a possible D gene is TRBD1 (6 bases). CDR3 length: 16 amino acids. Deletions cut 7 bases from V and 0 bases from J, with 19 bases between. Germline V gene sequence: CDR1 MDHEN, CDR2 SYDVKM. The CDR3 DNA reads TGTGCCAGCACACCGACCCTCGGACAGTCCTCCTACGAGCAGTACTTC. It translates to CASTPTLGQSSYEQYF. Supplemented by reference TRBV28 and TRBJ2-7, the full variable domain reads DVKVTQSSRYLVKRTGEKVFLECVQDMDHENMFWYRQDPGLGLRLIYFSYDVKMKEKGDIPEGYSVSREKKERFSLILESASTNQTSMYLCASTPTLGQSSYEQYFGPGTRLTVT.

CDR3 in DNA: TGTGCCAGCAGTGAATATGCGGACTCCAATCAGCCCCAGCATTTT. It specifies CASSEYADSNQPQHF. The chain employs TRBV25-1 and TRBJ1-5; no definite D call. Germline V CDR1 and CDR2: MGHDK, SYGVNS. The CDR3 is 15 residues long. Trimming removed 0 bases at V and 3 bases at J, with 9 bases between.

The chain is built from TRBV5-1 and TRBJ2-1; 11 bases fit TRBD2. V gave up 4 bases and J gave up 7 bases; unmatched junction bases: 7. Per germline, CDR1 SGHRS and CDR2 YFSETQ. This CDR3 has 15 amino acids. CDR3 amino acids: CASSKLAGVQNEQFF. Written as DNA, the CDR3 is TGCGCCAGCAGCAAACTAGCGGGAGTACAGAATGAGCAGTTCTTC.

This sequence joins TRBV27 and TRBJ1-5; D ambiguous. CDR1 and CDR2 from the germline V gene are MNHEY and SMNVEV (reference sequence). The V end was cut by 1 base, the J end by 5 bases, with 18 bases between. This CDR3 comprises 17 residues. The CDR3 sequence is CASSLFFSLARDQPQHF. The CDR3 bases are TGTGCCAGCAGTTTATTTTTTTCGTTGGCGAGGGATCAGCCCCAGCATTTT.

The chain links TRBV19 to TRBJ2-1, with TRBD2 identical over 9 bases. There are 19 residues in the CDR3. Germline V CDR1 and CDR2: LNHDA, SQIVND (reference sequence). Unmatched junction bases numbered 15, after V lost 1 base and J lost 5 bases. CDR3 sequence: CASSIVAPQASGDDNEQFF. In DNA, the CDR3 is TGTGCCAGTAGTATAGTAGCCCCCCAGGCTAGCGGGGACGACAATGAGCAGTTCTTC. Full variable domain (missing parts from reference TRBV19 and TRBJ2-1): DGGITQSPKYLFRKEGQNVTLSCEQNLNHDAMYWYRQDPGQGLRLIYYSQIVNDFQKGDIAEGYSVSREKKESFPLTVTSAQKNPTAFYLCASSIVAPQASGDDNEQFFGPGTRLTVL.

CDR3: CASSYPTGRTTGELFF. DNA for the CDR3: TGTGCCAGCAGTTATCCGACAGGTCGGACCACCGGGGAGCTGTTTTTT. The V and J genes are TRBV6-6 and TRBJ2-2; perhaps TRBD1 as D (6 bases). V lost 3 bases and J 4 bases, leaving 15 bases between the germline ends. Germline CDR1 reads MNHNY; CDR2 reads SVGAGI (reference sequence). CDR3 length equals 16 residues.

The rearrangement links TRBV7-9 to TRBJ2-1, with TRBD2 as a possible D gene (5 bases). This CDR3 has 12 residues. Between the trimmed V and J ends, which lost 5 bases and 7 bases, there was a span of 9 bases. From germline, CDR1 is SEHNR and CDR2 FQNEAQ (reference sequence). The CDR3 coding sequence is TGTGCCAGCAGCACGACGGGAAATGAGCAGTTCTTC. Translation gives CASSTTGNEQFF.

The chain uses TRBV5-1 and TRBJ1-4, with D possibly being TRBD1 (5 bases). The CDR3 consists of 17 residues. CDR1 is SGHRS and CDR2 is YFSETQ in the germline V gene. V lost 2 bases and J 6 bases, leaving 20 bases between the germline ends. CDR3 sequence reads: CASSFGQFGEGDEKLFF. The CDR3 coding sequence is TGCGCCAGCAGCTTCGGACAATTTGGTGAAGGGGATGAAAAACTGTTTTTT.

The rearrangement joins TRBV6-4 to TRBJ1-4; tentatively, D is TRBD1 (6 bases). Trimming left V 6 bases short and J 1 base short, with 12 bases between. CDR1 is MRHNA and CDR2 is SNTAGT in the germline V gene. This CDR3 contains 15 residues. DNA of the CDR3: TGTGCCAGCAGGCCGGAAGGGGGAACTAATGAAAAACTGTTTTTT. This encodes CASRPEGGTNEKLFF.